This is a list of T cell receptor beta chains from one sample in a study of vaccination effects on CD4 cells after COVID-19. Libraries were prepared by immunoSEQ multiplex PCR; TCRdb keeps only in-frame clonotypes and omits some of them. The sample comprises 50,000 to 65,000 clones, about four fifths of which are singletons, and 5% to 7% rests with the top ten. These receptors have no identified antigens. This specimen consisted of CD4+ T cells from PBMCs cultured with HCoV-OC43 spike peptides, obtained before COVID-19 vaccination. The receptors were sampled from a human donor who received a COVID-19 vaccine. Both conserved end residues are part of each CDR3. The D gene is left open where the match is weak. Clone size is shown for a subset of rows, as once, few, many or a class of expanded clone.

CDR3 protein: CASSAGQAQNIQYF
CDR3 DNA: TGTGCCAGCAGCGCCGGACAGGCCCAAAACATTCAGTACTTC
V gene: TRBV5-4
clone size: -
D gene: TRBD1
J gene: TRBJ2-4

CDR3 protein: CAGRTGGNQPQHF
CDR3 DNA: TGTGCCGGACGGACAGGGGGGAATCAGCCCCAGCATTTT
V gene: TRBV6-5
clone size: -
D gene: TRBD1
J gene: TRBJ1-5

CDR3 protein: CASSLVWTENTEAFF
CDR3 DNA: TGTGCCAGCAGCTTGGTCTGGACAGAGAACACTGAAGCTTTCTTT
V gene: TRBV5-6
clone size: -
D gene: -
J gene: TRBJ1-1

CDR3 protein: CASIATWGQNMNTEAFF
CDR3 DNA: TGTGCCAGTATTGCCACCTGGGGGCAGAACATGAACACTGAAGCTTTCTTT
V gene: TRBV19
clone size: -
D gene: -
J gene: TRBJ1-1

CDR3 protein: CASSGSGAANTGELFF
CDR3 DNA: TGTGCCAGCTCCGGAAGCGGGGCCGCGAACACCGGGGAGCTGTTTTTT
V gene: TRBV18
clone size: once
D gene: TRBD2
J gene: TRBJ2-2

CDR3 protein: CASSWGQSQGYEQFF
CDR3 DNA: TGTGCCAGCAGCTGGGGACAGAGTCAGGGCTATGAGCAGTTCTTC
V gene: TRBV5-8
clone size: -
D gene: TRBD1
J gene: TRBJ2-1

CDR3 protein: CASRNRERDGYTF
CDR3 DNA: TGTGCCAGCAGAAACAGGGAGAGGGATGGCTACACCTTC
V gene: TRBV27
clone size: once
D gene: -
J gene: TRBJ1-2

CDR3 protein: CASSVGGGASYNEQFF
CDR3 DNA: TGTGCCAGCAGCGTAGGCGGGGGGGCTTCCTACAATGAGCAGTTCTTC
V gene: TRBV9
clone size: -
D gene: TRBD2
J gene: TRBJ2-1

CDR3 protein: CSASRGLNEKLFF
CDR3 DNA: TGCAGTGCTAGTAGAGGGCTGAATGAAAAACTGTTTTTT
V gene: TRBV20-1
clone size: few
D gene: -
J gene: TRBJ1-4

CDR3 protein: CASSSGTSRWSPLHF
CDR3 DNA: TGTGCCAGCAGCTCCGGGACAAGCCGTTGGTCACCCCTCCACTTT
V gene: TRBV3-1/TRBV3-2
clone size: few
D gene: -
J gene: TRBJ1-6

CDR3 protein: CASSFTVVSGNTIYF
CDR3 DNA: TGTGCCAGCAGCTTCACAGTTGTATCTGGAAACACCATATATTTT
V gene: TRBV5-6
clone size: -
D gene: -
J gene: TRBJ1-3

CDR3 protein: CASSYNIQGLAGGTNEKLFF
CDR3 DNA: TGTGCCAGCAGTTACAACATACAGGGCCTAGCCGGGGGAACTAATGAAAAACTGTTTTTT
V gene: TRBV6-2/TRBV6-3
clone size: -
D gene: -
J gene: TRBJ1-4

CDR3 protein: CAWSTEFNGNTIYF
CDR3 DNA: TGTGCCTGGAGTACCGAATTCAATGGAAACACCATATATTTT
V gene: TRBV30
clone size: few
D gene: -
J gene: TRBJ1-3

CDR3 protein: CASRADRGQREKLFF
CDR3 DNA: TGTGCCAGCAGGGCGGACAGGGGGCAGAGGGAAAAACTGTTTTTT
V gene: TRBV6-5
clone size: once
D gene: TRBD1
J gene: TRBJ1-4

CDR3 protein: CAWRALAGDTGELFF
CDR3 DNA: TGTGCCTGGAGGGCACTAGCGGGGGACACCGGGGAGCTGTTTTTT
V gene: TRBV30
clone size: once
D gene: TRBD2
J gene: TRBJ2-2

CDR3 protein: CASGTGEGTGELFF
CDR3 DNA: TGTGCCAGCGGGACAGGGGAGGGGACCGGGGAGCTGTTTTTT
V gene: TRBV7-9
clone size: -
D gene: TRBD1
J gene: TRBJ2-2

CDR3 protein: CAWSRVGSTEAFF
CDR3 DNA: TGTGCCTGGAGCAGAGTGGGGAGCACTGAAGCTTTCTTT
V gene: TRBV30
clone size: -
D gene: -
J gene: TRBJ1-1

CDR3 protein: CASSLMALPAGELFF
CDR3 DNA: TGTGCCAGCAGCCTCATGGCCCTCCCGGCCGGGGAGCTGTTTTTT
V gene: TRBV7-9
clone size: -
D gene: -
J gene: TRBJ2-2

CDR3 protein: CASSSGTGPNYF
CDR3 DNA: TGTGCCAGCAGTTCCGGGACAGGTCCTAATTACTTC
V gene: TRBV28
clone size: -
D gene: TRBD1
J gene: TRBJ2-5

CDR3 protein: CASGQPNEKLFF
CDR3 DNA: TGTGCCTCGGGACAGCCCAATGAAAAACTGTTTTTT
V gene: TRBV6-5
clone size: -
D gene: TRBD1
J gene: TRBJ1-4

CDR3 protein: CSVLLQVNYNEQFF
CDR3 DNA: TGCAGCGTTCTTCTACAGGTGAACTACAATGAGCAGTTCTTC
V gene: TRBV29-1
clone size: once
D gene: -
J gene: TRBJ2-1

CDR3 protein: CSVVTGSQETQYF
CDR3 DNA: TGCAGCGTTGTCACGGGTAGTCAAGAGACCCAGTACTTC
V gene: TRBV29-1
clone size: -
D gene: -
J gene: TRBJ2-5

CDR3 protein: CASSRAGGGETQYF
CDR3 DNA: TGTGCCAGCAGCCGGGCGGGGGGCGGGGAGACCCAGTACTTC
V gene: TRBV7-2
clone size: -
D gene: TRBD2
J gene: TRBJ2-5

CDR3 protein: CASSPGPDREETQYF
CDR3 DNA: TGTGCCAGCAGCCCCGGCCCGGACAGGGAAGAGACCCAGTACTTC
V gene: TRBV9
clone size: -
D gene: TRBD1
J gene: TRBJ2-5

CDR3 protein: CASSPRVGQGLGSFF
CDR3 DNA: TGCGCCAGCAGCCCCAGGGTGGGACAGGGACTCGGGAGTTTCTTT
V gene: TRBV4-1
clone size: -
D gene: TRBD1
J gene: TRBJ1-1

CDR3 protein: CASSFRPGLPDTQYF
CDR3 DNA: TGTGCCAGCAGCTTCCGGCCAGGGCTGCCCGATACGCAGTATTTT
V gene: TRBV7-9
clone size: few
D gene: -
J gene: TRBJ2-3

CDR3 protein: CASSRIYAGLAGGGQTQYF
CDR3 DNA: TGCGCCAGCAGCCGTATATACGCGGGACTAGCGGGGGGGGGACAGACCCAGTACTTC
V gene: TRBV5-1
clone size: -
D gene: TRBD2
J gene: TRBJ2-5

CDR3 protein: CASSLAPGAQHF
CDR3 DNA: TGTGCCAGCAGCTTGGCTCCCGGAGCCCAGCATTTT
V gene: TRBV7-9
clone size: -
D gene: -
J gene: TRBJ1-5

CDR3 protein: CASSLGTNYGYTF
CDR3 DNA: TGCGCCAGCAGCTTGGGAACTAACTATGGCTACACCTTC
V gene: TRBV5-1
clone size: -
D gene: -
J gene: TRBJ1-2

CDR3 protein: CASSLRQGGYGYTF
CDR3 DNA: TGCGCCAGCAGCCTGAGACAGGGCGGGTATGGCTACACCTTC
V gene: TRBV5-1
clone size: -
D gene: TRBD1
J gene: TRBJ1-2

CDR3 protein: CASSLEPSTGELFF
CDR3 DNA: TGTGCCAGCAGCTTAGAACCCAGCACCGGGGAGCTGTTTTTT
V gene: TRBV7-2
clone size: -
D gene: -
J gene: TRBJ2-2

CDR3 protein: CASSLGTQVYGYTF
CDR3 DNA: TGTGCCAGCAGCCTCGGGACGCAAGTTTATGGCTACACCTTC
V gene: TRBV3-1/TRBV3-2
clone size: -
D gene: -
J gene: TRBJ1-2

CDR3 protein: CASSLVESNTEAFF
CDR3 DNA: TGTGCCAGCTCACTGGTGGAGTCGAACACTGAAGCTTTCTTT
V gene: TRBV18
clone size: -
D gene: -
J gene: TRBJ1-1

CDR3 protein: CASRSGQGALETQYF
CDR3 DNA: TGTGCCAGTAGGTCGGGACAGGGGGCTCTAGAGACCCAGTACTTC
V gene: TRBV19
clone size: -
D gene: TRBD1
J gene: TRBJ2-5

CDR3 protein: CATSGARNSPLHF
CDR3 DNA: TGTGCCACCTCAGGGGCGAGGAATTCACCCCTCCACTTT
V gene: TRBV6-5
clone size: -
D gene: -
J gene: TRBJ1-6

CDR3 protein: CASSHSGTGGYGYTF
CDR3 DNA: TGCGCCAGCAGCCACTCAGGCACCGGAGGCTATGGCTACACCTTC
V gene: TRBV5-1
clone size: -
D gene: -
J gene: TRBJ1-2

CDR3 protein: CASRGTGQGEQFF
CDR3 DNA: TGCGCCAGCAGAGGGACAGGGCAAGGTGAGCAGTTCTTC
V gene: TRBV10-2
clone size: -
D gene: TRBD1
J gene: TRBJ2-1

CDR3 protein: CASRYRDHEKLFF
CDR3 DNA: TGTGCCAGCAGGTACAGGGATCATGAAAAACTGTTTTTT
V gene: TRBV6-5
clone size: -
D gene: -
J gene: TRBJ1-4

CDR3 protein: CAWSPSRTEAFF
CDR3 DNA: TGTGCCTGGAGTCCCTCCCGGACTGAAGCTTTCTTT
V gene: TRBV30
clone size: -
D gene: -
J gene: TRBJ1-1

CDR3 protein: CASSWGTEAFF
CDR3 DNA: TGTGCCAGCAGCTGGGGCACTGAAGCTTTCTTT
V gene: TRBV12-3/TRBV12-4
clone size: -
D gene: -
J gene: TRBJ1-1

CDR3 protein: CASSADRGGTEAFF
CDR3 DNA: TGTGCCAGCAGTGCCGACAGGGGGGGAACTGAAGCTTTCTTT
V gene: TRBV6-4
clone size: -
D gene: TRBD1
J gene: TRBJ1-1

CDR3 protein: CASSLERQGPGELFF
CDR3 DNA: TGTGCCAGCAGCTTAGAGAGACAGGGACCCGGGGAGCTGTTTTTT
V gene: TRBV7-8
clone size: -
D gene: TRBD1
J gene: TRBJ2-2

CDR3 protein: CASMEGRAMGNEQFF
CDR3 DNA: TGTGCCAGCATGGAAGGGAGGGCAATGGGCAATGAGCAGTTCTTC
V gene: TRBV2
clone size: few
D gene: TRBD2
J gene: TRBJ2-1